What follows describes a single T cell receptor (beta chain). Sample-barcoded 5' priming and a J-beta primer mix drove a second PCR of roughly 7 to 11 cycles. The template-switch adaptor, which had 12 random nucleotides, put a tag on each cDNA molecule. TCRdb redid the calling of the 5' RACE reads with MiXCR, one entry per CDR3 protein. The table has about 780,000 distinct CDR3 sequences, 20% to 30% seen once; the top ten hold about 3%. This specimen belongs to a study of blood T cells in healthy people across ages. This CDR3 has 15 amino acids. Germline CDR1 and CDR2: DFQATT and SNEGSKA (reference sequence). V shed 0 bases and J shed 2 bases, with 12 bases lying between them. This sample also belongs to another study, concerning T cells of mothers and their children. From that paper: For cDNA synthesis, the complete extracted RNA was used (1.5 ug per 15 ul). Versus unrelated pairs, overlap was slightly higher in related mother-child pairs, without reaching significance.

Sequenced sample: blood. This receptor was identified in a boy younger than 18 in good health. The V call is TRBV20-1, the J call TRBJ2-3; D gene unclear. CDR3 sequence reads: CSAREVETLTDTQYF. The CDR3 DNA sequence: TGCAGTGCTAGAGAAGTGGAAACCCTCACAGATACGCAGTATTTT.